This T cell receptor beta chain is drawn from a study of shared clonotypes between healthy human individuals. Turning to the study itself: The plates for each donor numbered three CD4 naive, three CD4 memory, two CD8 naive and one CD8 memory.

CDR1 is PRHDT and CDR2 is FYEKMQ in the germline V gene (reference sequence). V shed 7 bases, J shed 2 bases, and the junction held 12 bases outside the gene matches. The CDR3 runs 16 residues. This clone occurred once. Its target is not known. Naive CD8 cells lacked CD45RO, underwent positive selection for CCR7 and left out terminally differentiated effector memory CD45RA+ cells. Study-wide results and caveats: The genetic and exposure-history diversity represented was limited by few donors.

The data were produced by immunoSEQ multiplex PCR, yet TCRdb's version contains in-frame clones alone and is incomplete. Among some 2 million clones listed, approximately 95% were seen once. The chain employs TRBV13 and TRBJ1-1, with 8 bases that match TRBD1. This clonotype was sampled from a man aged 18 to 29 in good health. Material for sequencing was naive CD8+ T cells sorted from blood. The CDR3 spells CASNLKIDRGNTEAFF. As DNA, the CDR3 is TGTGCCAGCAACCTAAAAATCGACAGGGGTAACACTGAAGCTTTCTTT. Full variable domain (rest looked up from reference TRBV13 and TRBJ1-1): AAGVIQSPRHLIKEKRETATLKCYPIPRHDTVYWYQQGPGQDPQFLISFYEKMQSDKGSIPDRFSAQQFSDYHSELNMSSLELGDSALYFCASNLKIDRGNTEAFFGQGTRLTVV.